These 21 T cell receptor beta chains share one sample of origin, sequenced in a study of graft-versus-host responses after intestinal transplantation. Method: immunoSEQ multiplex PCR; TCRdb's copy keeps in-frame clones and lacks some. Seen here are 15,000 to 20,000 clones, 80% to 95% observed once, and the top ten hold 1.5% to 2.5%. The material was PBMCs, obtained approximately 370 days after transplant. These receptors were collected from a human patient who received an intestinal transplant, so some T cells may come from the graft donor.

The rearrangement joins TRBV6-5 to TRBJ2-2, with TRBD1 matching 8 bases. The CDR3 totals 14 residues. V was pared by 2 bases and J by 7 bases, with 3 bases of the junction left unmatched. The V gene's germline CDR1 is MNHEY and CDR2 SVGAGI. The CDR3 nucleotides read TGTGCCAGCAGTTACGGACAGGGAAGCGGGGAGCTGTTTTTT. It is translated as CASSYGQGSGELFF.

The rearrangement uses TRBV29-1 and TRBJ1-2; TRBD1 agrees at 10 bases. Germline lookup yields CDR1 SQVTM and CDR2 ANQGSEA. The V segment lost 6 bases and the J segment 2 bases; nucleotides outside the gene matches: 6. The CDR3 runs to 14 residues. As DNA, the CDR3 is TGCAGCGTAACCGGGACAGGGGAAAACTATGGCTACACCTTC. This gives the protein CSVTGTGENYGYTF.

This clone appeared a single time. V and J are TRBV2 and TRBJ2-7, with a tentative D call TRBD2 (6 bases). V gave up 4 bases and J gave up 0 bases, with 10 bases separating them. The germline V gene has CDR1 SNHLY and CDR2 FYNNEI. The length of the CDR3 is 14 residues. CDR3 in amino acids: CASSVEGSSYEQYF. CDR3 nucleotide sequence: TGTGCCAGCAGTGTGGAGGGAAGCTCCTACGAGCAGTACTTC. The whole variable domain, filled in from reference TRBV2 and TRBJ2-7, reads EPEVTQTPSHQVTQMGQEVILRCVPISNHLYFYWYRQILGQKVEFLVSFYNNEISEKSEIFDDQFSVERPDGSNFTLKIRSTKLEDSAMYFCASSVEGSSYEQYFGPGTRLTVT.

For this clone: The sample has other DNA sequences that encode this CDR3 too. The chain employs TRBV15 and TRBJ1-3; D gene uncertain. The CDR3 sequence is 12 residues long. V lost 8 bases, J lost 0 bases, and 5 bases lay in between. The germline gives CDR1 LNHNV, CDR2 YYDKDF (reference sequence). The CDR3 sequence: CATESSGNTIYF. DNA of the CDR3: TGTGCCACCGAAAGCTCTGGAAACACCATATATTTT.

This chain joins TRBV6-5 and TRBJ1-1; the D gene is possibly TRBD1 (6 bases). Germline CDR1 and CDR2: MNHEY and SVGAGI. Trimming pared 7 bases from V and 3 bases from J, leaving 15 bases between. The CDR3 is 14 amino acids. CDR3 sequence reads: CASTLWRGDTEAFF. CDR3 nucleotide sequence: TGTGCCAGCACCCTGTGGAGGGGGGACACTGAAGCTTTCTTT.

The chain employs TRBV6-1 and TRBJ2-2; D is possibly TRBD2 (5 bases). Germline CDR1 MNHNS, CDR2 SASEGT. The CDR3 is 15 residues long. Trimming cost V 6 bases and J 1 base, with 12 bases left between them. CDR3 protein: CASSRSVLNTGELFF. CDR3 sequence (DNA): TGTGCCAGCAGCCGTAGCGTCCTGAACACCGGGGAGCTGTTTTTT.

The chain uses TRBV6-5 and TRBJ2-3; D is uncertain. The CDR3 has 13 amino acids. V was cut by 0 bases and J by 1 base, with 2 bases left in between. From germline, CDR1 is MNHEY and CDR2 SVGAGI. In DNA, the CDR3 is TGTGCCAGCAGTTACTCGGGCACAGATACGCAGTATTTT. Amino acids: CASSYSGTDTQYF.

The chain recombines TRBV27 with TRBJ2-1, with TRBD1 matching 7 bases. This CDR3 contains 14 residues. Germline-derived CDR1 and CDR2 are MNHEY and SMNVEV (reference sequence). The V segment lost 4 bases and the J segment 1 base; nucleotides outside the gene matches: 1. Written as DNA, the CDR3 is TGTGCCAGCAGTTCACAGGGGTCCTACAATGAGCAGTTCTTC. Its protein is CASSSQGSYNEQFF.

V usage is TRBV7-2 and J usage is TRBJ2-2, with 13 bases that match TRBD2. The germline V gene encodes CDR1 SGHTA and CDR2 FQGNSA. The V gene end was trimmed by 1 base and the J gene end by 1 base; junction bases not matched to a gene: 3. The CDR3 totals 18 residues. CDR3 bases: TGTGCCAGCAGCTTAGTGGGACTAGCGGGACTGAACACCGGGGAGCTGTTTTTT. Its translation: CASSLVGLAGLNTGELFF.

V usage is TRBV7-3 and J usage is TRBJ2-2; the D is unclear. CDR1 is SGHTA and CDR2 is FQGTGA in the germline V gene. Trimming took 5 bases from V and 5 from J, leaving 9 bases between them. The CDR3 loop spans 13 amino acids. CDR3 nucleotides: TGTGCCAGCAGCCTCTCGAGGACCGGGGAGCTGTTTTTT. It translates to CASSLSRTGELFF.

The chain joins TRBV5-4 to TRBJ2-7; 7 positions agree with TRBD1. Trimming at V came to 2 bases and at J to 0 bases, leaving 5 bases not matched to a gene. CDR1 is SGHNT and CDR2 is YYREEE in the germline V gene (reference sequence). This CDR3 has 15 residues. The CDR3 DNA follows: TGTGCCAGCAGCTTAGGACAGGTACCCTCCTACGAGCAGTACTTC. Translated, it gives CASSLGQVPSYEQYF.

CDR3 DNA: TGTGCCAGCTCACCTCAACAGGGGGCGCCTGAAAAACTGTTTTTT. This translates into CASSPQQGAPEKLFF. The V gene is TRBV18, the J gene TRBJ1-4, with 9 bases fitting TRBD1. The CDR3 is made up of 15 amino acids. CDR1 is KGHSH, CDR2 LQKENI, per germline. After removal of 3 bases from V and 7 bases from J, the junction contained 6 bases not matched to a gene.

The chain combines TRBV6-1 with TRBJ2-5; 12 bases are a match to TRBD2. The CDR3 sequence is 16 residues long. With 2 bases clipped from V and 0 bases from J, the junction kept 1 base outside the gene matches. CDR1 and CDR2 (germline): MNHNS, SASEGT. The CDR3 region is CASSELAGGHQETQYF. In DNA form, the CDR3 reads TGTGCCAGCAGTGAACTAGCGGGAGGGCACCAAGAGACCCAGTACTTC.

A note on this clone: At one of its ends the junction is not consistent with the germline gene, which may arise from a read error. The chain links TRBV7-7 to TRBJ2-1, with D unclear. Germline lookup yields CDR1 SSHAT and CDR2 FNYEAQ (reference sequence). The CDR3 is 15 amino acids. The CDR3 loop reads CASSLDFSIGNEQFF. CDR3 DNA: TGTGCTAGCAGCTTAGATTTTTCTATCGGGAATGAGCAGTTCTTC.

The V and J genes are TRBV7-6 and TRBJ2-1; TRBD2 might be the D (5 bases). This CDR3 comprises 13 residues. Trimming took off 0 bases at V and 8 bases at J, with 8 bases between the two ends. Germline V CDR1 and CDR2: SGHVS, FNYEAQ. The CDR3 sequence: CASSLAGGDEQFF. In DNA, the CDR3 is TGTGCCAGCAGCTTAGCAGGAGGCGATGAGCAGTTCTTC.

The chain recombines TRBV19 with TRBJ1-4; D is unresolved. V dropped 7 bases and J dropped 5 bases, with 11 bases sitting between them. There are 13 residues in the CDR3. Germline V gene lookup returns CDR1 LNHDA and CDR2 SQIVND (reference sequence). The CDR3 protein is CASKRSPNEKLFF. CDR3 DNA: TGTGCCAGTAAGCGCAGTCCCAATGAAAAACTGTTTTTT.

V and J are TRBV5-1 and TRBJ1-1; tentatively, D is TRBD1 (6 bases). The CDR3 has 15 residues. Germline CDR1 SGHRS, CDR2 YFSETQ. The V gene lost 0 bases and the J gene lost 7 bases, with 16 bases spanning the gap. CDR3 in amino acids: CASSLGRYRVGEAFF. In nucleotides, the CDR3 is TGCGCCAGCAGCTTGGGGCGGTACAGGGTCGGTGAAGCTTTCTTT.

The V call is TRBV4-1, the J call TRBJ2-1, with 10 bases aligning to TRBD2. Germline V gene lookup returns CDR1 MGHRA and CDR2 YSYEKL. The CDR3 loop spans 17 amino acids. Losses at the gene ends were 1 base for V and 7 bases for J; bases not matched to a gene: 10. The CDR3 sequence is CASSQVLAGQRLNEQFF. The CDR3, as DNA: TGCGCCAGCAGCCAAGTACTAGCGGGACAACGGTTGAATGAGCAGTTCTTC.

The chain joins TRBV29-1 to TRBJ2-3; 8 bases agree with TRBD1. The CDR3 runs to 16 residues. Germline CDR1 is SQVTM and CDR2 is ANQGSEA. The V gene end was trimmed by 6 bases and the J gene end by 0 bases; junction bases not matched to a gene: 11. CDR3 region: CSVDRASASSTDTQYF. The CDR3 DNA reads TGCAGCGTGGACAGGGCTAGCGCTTCTAGCACAGATACGCAGTATTTT.

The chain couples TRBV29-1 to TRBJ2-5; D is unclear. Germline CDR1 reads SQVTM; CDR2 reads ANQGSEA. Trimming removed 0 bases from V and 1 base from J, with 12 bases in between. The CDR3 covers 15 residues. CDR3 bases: TGCAGCGTTGAAGATCTGGCGTCCCCCCAAGAGACCCAGTACTTC. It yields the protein CSVEDLASPQETQYF.

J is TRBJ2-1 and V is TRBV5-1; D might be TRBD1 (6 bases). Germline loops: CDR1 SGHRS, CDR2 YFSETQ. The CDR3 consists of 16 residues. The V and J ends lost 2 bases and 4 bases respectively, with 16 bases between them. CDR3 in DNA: TGCGCCAGCAGCTTTTCAGGGGACCTGTTTTACAATGAGCAGTTCTTC. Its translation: CASSFSGDLFYNEQFF.